The 21 T cell receptor beta chains below were found in one sample sequenced in a study of blood T cell repertoires in COVID-19. Measured with immunoSEQ multiplex PCR; TCRdb has only the in-frame clones, and not every one. The sample holds 150,000 to 200,000 clones, about 83% seen once. What was sequenced was peripheral blood. Every receptor here comes from a man in his sixties with acute or convalescent COVID-19.

This clone was counted between two and nine times. V gene TRBV24-1 combines with J gene TRBJ1-2, with D unresolved. This CDR3 is 13 amino acids long. The V and J ends lost 3 bases and 2 bases respectively, with 6 bases between them. Germline CDR1 KGHDR, CDR2 SFDVKD. The CDR3 here is CATSDAANYGYTF. Here the CDR3 DNA reads TGTGCCACCAGTGATGCGGCGAACTATGGCTACACCTTC.

The chain carries TRBV11-2 and TRBJ2-3; the D gene is possibly TRBD2 (5 bases). Trimming stripped 0 bases from V and 2 bases from J, with 9 bases between. Germline V CDR1 and CDR2: SGHAT, FQNNGV. The CDR3 has 15 amino acids. The CDR3: CASSLEPGFTDTQYF. The DNA of the CDR3 is TGTGCCAGCAGCTTAGAACCGGGATTCACAGATACGCAGTATTTT. The variable domain in full, with the rest retrieved from reference TRBV11-2 and TRBJ2-3, is EAGVAQSPRYKIIEKRQSVAFWCNPISGHATLYWYQQILGQGPKLLIQFQNNGVVDDSQLPKDRFSAERLKGVDSTLKIQPAKLEDSAVYLCASSLEPGFTDTQYFGPGTRLTVL.

The V call is TRBV25-1, the J call TRBJ2-2; tentative D call: TRBD1 (5 bases). The CDR3 is 14 residues long. V lost 2 bases, J lost 4 bases, and 8 bases lay in between. The germline gives CDR1 MGHDK, CDR2 SYGVNS. The CDR3 DNA follows: TGTGCCAGCAGTGAAGTAAGGGGCACCGGGGAGCTGTTTTTT. Translating it yields CASSEVRGTGELFF.

The V call is TRBV5-1, the J call TRBJ2-5; D is unclear. Trimming removed 6 bases at V and 3 bases at J, with 12 bases between. Germline CDR1 and CDR2: SGHRS and YFSETQ. The CDR3 sequence is 13 residues long. This CDR3 is CASNSVPEETQYF. CDR3 DNA sequence: TGCGCCAGCAATTCGGTCCCCGAAGAGACCCAGTACTTC.

V and J are TRBV6-5 and TRBJ1-2, with TRBD1 as a possible D gene (5 bases). CDR3 length: 16 amino acids. Trimming removed 2 bases from V and 1 base from J, with 14 bases in between. CDR1 MNHEY and CDR2 SVGAGI come from the germline V gene. DNA of the CDR3: TGTGCCAGCAGTTACGGGGCAGGGATGAGTAACTATGGCTACACCTTC. Its protein product is CASSYGAGMSNYGYTF.

The chain combines TRBV13 with TRBJ2-3; D call uncertain. The CDR3 runs 14 residues. CDR1 and CDR2 from the germline V gene are PRHDT and FYEKMQ (reference sequence). Trimming stripped 5 bases from V and 0 bases from J, with 9 bases between. The CDR3: CASSVGFSTDTQYF. Written as DNA, the CDR3 is TGTGCCAGCAGCGTCGGGTTTAGCACAGATACGCAGTATTTT.

This chain joins TRBV7-2 and TRBJ1-1; the match to TRBD1 covers 8 bases. The CDR3 sequence is 15 residues long. Germline V gene lookup returns CDR1 SGHTA and CDR2 FQGNSA. V dropped 5 bases and J dropped 1; count of bases not matched to a gene: 6. In nucleotides, the CDR3 is TGTGCCAGCAGCCCTAGGACAGGGAGGAACACTGAAGCTTTCTTT. Translating it yields CASSPRTGRNTEAFF.

The chain couples TRBV29-1 to TRBJ1-2; D possibly corresponds to TRBD1 (6 bases). Germline assignment: CDR1 SQVTM and CDR2 ANQGSEA. Deletions cut 2 bases from V and 4 bases from J, with 8 bases between. CDR3 size: 12 residues. CDR3 region: CSVEKGVYGYTF. CDR3 DNA sequence: TGCAGCGTTGAAAAGGGGGTCTATGGCTACACCTTC.

V usage is TRBV5-4 and J usage is TRBJ2-5, with 8 bases matching TRBD1. Germline loops: CDR1 SGHNT, CDR2 YYREEE (reference sequence). V trimming: 4 bases; J trimming: 1 base; junction bases outside the gene matches: 9. The CDR3 has 16 residues. The CDR3 region is CASSPRQGLGQETQYF. The CDR3 DNA reads as TGTGCCAGCAGCCCTAGACAGGGGCTTGGCCAAGAGACCCAGTACTTC.

This clone appeared once. The V call is TRBV4-1, the J call TRBJ1-1; 9 nucleotides line up with TRBD1. CDR3 size: 15 residues. The germline V gene has CDR1 MGHRA and CDR2 YSYEKL. V shed 4 bases and J 4 bases; nucleotides not matched to a gene: 7. The CDR3 sequence is CASSPAGQGGTEAFF. The CDR3 DNA sequence: TGCGCCAGCAGCCCTGCGGGACAGGGAGGCACTGAAGCTTTCTTT.

The chain carries TRBV19 and TRBJ2-1; D might be TRBD1 (5 bases). The CDR3 is 12 amino acids. The germline CDR1 and CDR2 sequences are LNHDA and SQIVND (reference sequence). V was trimmed by 8 bases and J by 1 base, leaving 6 bases between them. DNA of the CDR3: TGTGCCAGTCAGGGATCCTACAATGAGCAGTTCTTC. This gives the protein CASQGSYNEQFF. Full variable domain (missing parts from reference TRBV19 and TRBJ2-1): DGGITQSPKYLFRKEGQNVTLSCEQNLNHDAMYWYRQDPGQGLRLIYYSQIVNDFQKGDIAEGYSVSREKKESFPLTVTSAQKNPTAFYLCASQGSYNEQFFGPGTRLTVL.

This chain connects TRBV19 to TRBJ1-2; D might be TRBD1 (5 bases). The CDR3 is 12 residues long. Germline CDR1 LNHDA, CDR2 SQIVND (reference sequence). V dropped 4 bases and J dropped 8 bases, with 11 bases sitting between them. The CDR3 here is CASSTAGRGYTF. Written as DNA, the CDR3 is TGTGCCAGTAGTACCGCAGGGCGCGGCTACACCTTC.

As for this clone: Germline and junction disagree at one end, which may indicate a read error. The gene calls are TRBV10-3 and TRBJ2-4; 9 nucleotides match TRBD1. This CDR3 spans 14 amino acids. Germline V gene sequence: CDR1 ENHRY, CDR2 SYGVKD. For the CDR3, the DNA is TGTGCCATCAGTGATTCTGTACAGGGGGCTTCATATCACTTC. Translating it yields CAISDSVQGASYHF.

The chain has TRBV12-1 and TRBJ1-2; the listed D gene, TRBD1, was not tested against the DNA. TRBV12-1 is a pseudogene. This CDR3 contains 19 residues. The CDR3 DNA reads TGTGCCAGCAGCTCTCCTAGACAGGGCCCGATTTTAGCTAACTATGGCTACACCTTC. Residues: CASSSPRQGPILANYGYTF.

V gene TRBV3-1 (or the pseudogene TRBV3-2) combines with J gene TRBJ2-7; D perhaps matches TRBD1 (5 bases). V lost 1 base to trimming and J lost 1 base, with 11 bases between them. Germline-derived CDR1 and CDR2 are LGHDT and YNNKEL (reference sequence). The CDR3 sequence is 15 residues long. CDR3 sequence: CASSQGNTGSYEQYF. CDR3 nucleotides: TGTGCCAGCAGCCAAGGCAATACAGGTTCCTACGAGCAGTACTTC.

The DNA of the CDR3 is TGTGCCACCAGCAGTCCGGACAGGAACACTGAAGCTTTCTTT. Encoded protein: CATSSPDRNTEAFF. The genes are TRBV15 and TRBJ1-1; TRBD1 is a possible D gene (6 bases). V was trimmed by 3 bases and J by 1 base, leaving 9 bases between them. The CDR3 runs 14 residues. Germline V gene sequence: CDR1 LNHNV, CDR2 YYDKDF (reference sequence). Supplemented by reference TRBV15 and TRBJ1-1, the full variable domain reads DAMVIQNPRYQVTQFGKPVTLSCSQTLNHNVMYWYQQKSSQAPKLLFHYYDKDFNNEADTPDNFQSRRPNTSFCFLDIRSPGLGDTAMYLCATSSPDRNTEAFFGQGTRLTVV.

This rearrangement joins TRBV19 to TRBJ1-5; 8 bases match TRBD1. Looked up from germline, CDR1 is LNHDA and CDR2 is SQIVND (reference sequence). The ends lost 5 bases at V and 4 bases at J; junction bases unmatched: 10. This CDR3 spans 16 amino acids. As DNA, the CDR3 is TGTGCCAGTAGTCGACGACCAGGGGGCGCGAATCAGCCCCAGCATTTT. Residues: CASSRRPGGANQPQHF.

This chain links TRBV6-2 or TRBV6-3 with TRBJ2-7, with 10 bases matching TRBD1. V lost 3 bases, J lost 11 bases, and 1 base stayed unmatched. This CDR3 has 11 amino acids. The germline gives CDR1 MNHEY, CDR2 SVGEGT. The CDR3 is CASSYGTGEYF. CDR3 nucleotides: TGTGCCAGCAGTTATGGGACAGGGGAGTACTTC.

DNA of the CDR3: TGTGCCAGTAGTATTAGGAGAAGAGAGACCCAGTACTTC. Translation: CASSIRRRETQYF. The rearrangement uses TRBV19 and TRBJ2-5; no reliable D call. V lost 3 bases and J 4 bases, leaving 9 bases between the germline ends. The CDR3 extends over 13 amino acids. Germline CDR1 and CDR2: LNHDA and SQIVND (reference sequence).

The V call is TRBV10-2, the J call TRBJ2-2; 7 bases fit TRBD2. The CDR3 runs to 16 residues. CDR1 and CDR2 (germline): WSHSY, SAAADI. V gave up 7 bases and J gave up 1 base; unmatched junction bases: 9. The chain's CDR3 is CASTLPSGVNTGELFF. The CDR3 bases are TGCGCCAGCACCTTGCCGAGCGGGGTGAACACCGGGGAGCTGTTTTTT.

The rearrangement links TRBV30 to TRBJ2-7; D gene ambiguous. Germline V gene data show CDR1 as GTSNPN and CDR2 as SVGIG (reference sequence). CDR3 length: 11 residues. The ends were cut back, 6 bases at V and 4 bases at J, with 10 bases in the middle. The chain's CDR3 is CACKPRYEQYF. CDR3 nucleotides: TGTGCCTGTAAACCGAGGTACGAGCAGTACTTC.